The present T cell receptor beta chain was sequenced within a study of blood T cells in healthy people across ages. Alongside a J-beta primer mix, a sample-barcoded 5' primer served in a second PCR lasting roughly 6 to 11 cycles. A single record per CDR3 protein comes from TCRdb applying MiXCR to the 5' RACE reads. Seen here are some 1.7 million distinct CDR3 sequences, 28% observed once, and the top ten hold less than 9.5%. About 10 milliliters of peripheral blood were drawn from each donor into EDTA-treated tubes. Study-wide points: A roughly linear age-dependent decrease characterized TCR beta diversity per million T cells.

This clonotype appeared many times. Its antigen is as yet unknown. This receptor was taken from a woman in her thirties in good health. The sample consisted of blood.

The CDR3 DNA follows: TGCGCCAGCAGCCAGCACGGCGGCCCCTATGGCTACACCTTC. Amino acid sequence: CASSQHGGPYGYTF. The V and J genes are TRBV4-3 and TRBJ1-2, with no clear D. V gave up 3 bases and J gave up 4 bases, with 12 bases separating them. In germline, CDR1 is LGHNA, CDR2 YSLEER. This CDR3 comprises 14 residues.